This T cell receptor (beta chain) was retrieved from a study of CD8 T cells in Susac syndrome. This clonotype was counted a few times. RNA amounts of about 0.5 to 1 ug underwent reverse transcription with random hexamers. TCRdb recomputed calls from the immunoSEQ multiplex PCR reads with MiXCR, one row per CDR3 protein. The table has 400,000 or so distinct CDR3 sequences, approximately 89% seen once. In germline, CDR1 is MNHNS, CDR2 SASEGT. V was trimmed by 7 bases and J by 4 bases, leaving 10 bases between them. This CDR3 has 12 amino acids. Sequenced sample: CD8+ T cells from PBMCs. The chain recombines TRBV6-1 with TRBJ1-2; maybe TRBD1 (5 bases). The TCR originated in a human donor with multiple sclerosis. The CDR3 region is CASTGTIYGYTF. The CDR3, as DNA: TGTGCCAGCACCGGGACCATCTATGGCTACACCTTC.